The T cell receptor beta chain under discussion was sequenced for a study of PD-L1 blockade in urothelial cancer. Turning to the study itself: When patients started atezolizumab at some point between 2013 and 2015, it was given at 1,200 mg intravenously every 3 weeks. Among blood samples, the median T cell count was around 150,000. The study, taken as a whole, reports: Durable-benefit cases showed more tumor-associated blood clone expansion at 3 weeks.

Each PCR had synthetic TCR analog templates added to it as a spike-in. Using immunoSEQ multiplex PCR, the repertoire was profiled, and TCRdb retains in-frame clones only, with some absent. The profile covers about 37,000 clones, with 82% appearing a single time and more than 15% taken by the ten largest. By frequency in the sample, this clone is medium-sized. What it binds is not known. The CDR3 spans 15 residues. This chain uses TRBV21-1 with TRBJ2-7; the DNA was not compared with TRBD1, the D call given in the table. TRBV21-1 is noted as a pseudogene. The source material was PBMCs, sampled around atezolizumab (anti-PD-L1) treatment. The TCR sequence derives from a man in his sixties with urothelial cancer. The CDR3 bases are TGTGCCAGCAGCAAAGGTCCGGGACAGGGCTACGAGCAGTACTTC. It codes for CASSKGPGQGYEQYF.